Below, one T cell receptor beta chain is given with its context. The isolated RNA, all of it, was reverse transcribed, so expressed TCRB transcripts were what got sequenced. Generated by immunoSEQ multiplex PCR, the TCRdb table keeps only in-frame clones and is missing some. The repertoire holds under 250,000 clones, with roughly 15% as singletons. This entry belongs to a study of beta chain features in type 1 diabetes. The CDR3 spans 14 residues. Per the germline V gene, CDR1 is LNHDA and CDR2 is SQIVND (reference sequence). Trimming took off 6 bases at V and 5 bases at J, with 16 bases between the two ends.

This clonotype was obtained from a middle-aged woman in good health. This rearrangement joins TRBV19 to TRBJ2-5; no clear D. What was sequenced was naive CD4+ T cells from blood. The CDR3 DNA reads TGTGCCAGTAGCCGATCGGTAGCTGTGGAGACCCAGTACTTC. It yields the protein CASSRSVAVETQYF.